The following is a T cell receptor (beta chain) sequence with its context. This record comes from a study of blood T cell repertoires in COVID-19. In the study overall: Samples representing acute and convalescent COVID-19 were sourced from the United States, Italy and Spain. From T cells, B-cell-depleted T cells, or PBMCs came the material, which was cDNA or gDNA.

Original processing methods: Counts of nucleated cells, estimated from reference gene primer amplification, were obtained. The protocol was immunoSEQ multiplex PCR, while the TCRdb copy is restricted to in-frame clones and leaves out a portion. The V and J calls and the clone size are those of that table, but D and trimming were determined from the DNA. The sample consists of 20,000 to 25,000 clones, around four fifths of them appearing once. Germline assignment: CDR1 DFQATT and CDR2 SNEGSKA (reference sequence). Deletions cut 3 bases from V and 7 bases from J, with 10 bases between. This CDR3 is 11 amino acids long.

The V and J genes are TRBV20-1 and TRBJ2-7; D possibly corresponds to TRBD1 (5 bases). This clonotype was obtained from an elderly man with active or convalescent COVID-19. Sample: peripheral blood. The CDR3 DNA follows: TGCAGTGCTAGGGCATCAGGGGAGCAGTACTTC. It codes for CSARASGEQYF.